The clone carrying this T cell receptor (beta chain) was seen only once. Clones were sequenced by immunoSEQ multiplex PCR, and TCRdb holds only the in-frame ones, with some missing. The sample has 90,000 or so clones; approximately 88% are singletons. This sample stems from a study of control samples from healthy donors and cancer patients. This CDR3 is 12 amino acids long. The V end was cut by 5 bases, the J end by 3 bases, with 7 bases between. Germline V gene sequence: CDR1 SGHVS, CDR2 FNYEAQ. The sequence was collected from a man aged 70 or older with lung cancer. This chain joins TRBV7-6 and TRBJ2-5; no definite D call. Sequenced material: PBMCs. This chain's CDR3 is CASSRREETQYF. In DNA, the CDR3 is TGTGCCAGCAGCCGCCGGGAAGAGACCCAGTACTTC.